These 24 T cell receptor beta chains originate from one sample sequenced in a study of T cell repertoires in cytomegalovirus infection. TCRdb re-analysed the reads in MiXCR, keeping a single row per CDR3 protein. Here the sample spans roughly 230,000 distinct CDR3 sequences, over 15% being singletons. The sequenced sample consisted of CD8+ T cells from PBMCs. The receptors shown here come from a human donor in good health (CMV status not recorded). Some clones in this sample may be carry-over from other donors' samples.

Note on this clonotype: A much larger clone is a single base away; this may be a read error. V and J are TRBV7-9 and TRBJ2-3, with D unresolved. Per the germline V gene, CDR1 is SEHNR and CDR2 is FQNEAQ (reference sequence). This CDR3 region has 13 residues. V lost 3 bases and J lost 3, with 7 bases in between. CDR3 DNA: TGTGCCAGCAGCTTCTGCGGTACAGATACGCAGTATTTT. As protein: CASSFCGTDTQYF. The variable domain in full, completed from reference TRBV7-9 and TRBJ2-3, reads DTGVSQNPRHKITKRGQNVTFRCDPISEHNRLYWYRQTLGQGPEFLTYFQNEAQLEKSRLLSDRFSAERPKGSFSTLEIQRTEQGDSAMYLCASSFCGTDTQYFGPGTRLTVL.

This clonotype has only a few counts. The rearrangement links TRBV10-2 to TRBJ1-1; TRBD1 is a possible D gene (6 bases). V was pared by 7 bases and J by 4 bases, with 16 bases between. This CDR3 is 14 amino acids long. Germline assignment: CDR1 WSHSY and CDR2 SAAADI. The CDR3 loop is CASNWGGLGTEAFF. For the CDR3, the DNA is TGCGCCAGCAATTGGGGGGGGCTGGGCACTGAAGCTTTCTTT.

This clonotype was recorded a few times. V and J are TRBV9 and TRBJ1-2; no clear D gene. CDR1 and CDR2 from the germline V gene are SGDLS and YYNGEE. V dropped 0 bases and J dropped 5 bases, with 8 bases sitting between them. There are 13 residues in the CDR3. The CDR3 nucleotides read TGTGCCAGCAGCGTAGGAGGGCCTTATGGCTACACCTTC. Residues: CASSVGGPYGYTF.

This chain joins TRBV20-1 and TRBJ2-5; the match to TRBD1 covers 9 bases. The germline CDR1 and CDR2 sequences are DFQATT and SNEGSKA (reference sequence). After removal of 7 bases from V and 0 bases from J, the junction contained 21 bases not matched to a gene. The CDR3 loop spans 19 amino acids. The CDR3: CSGSDSGTGRIYYQETQYF. DNA of the CDR3: TGCAGTGGTTCCGACTCCGGGACAGGGCGGATTTATTACCAAGAGACCCAGTACTTC.

The chain links TRBV15 to TRBJ2-7; 7 bases map to TRBD2. CDR3 length equals 12 residues. Germline values: CDR1 LNHNV, CDR2 YYDKDF (reference sequence). V was clipped by 8 bases and J by 2 bases; unmatched bases: 3. The CDR3 protein is CATGGGTYEQYF. In DNA, the CDR3 is TGTGCCACCGGGGGGGGGACCTACGAGCAGTACTTC.

There are many counts of this clonotype. This chain links TRBV6-1 with TRBJ1-5; no clear D. V lost 0 bases, J lost 4 bases, and 16 bases lay in between. The germline gives CDR1 MNHNS, CDR2 SASEGT. This CDR3 has 17 residues. The CDR3 loop is CASSEALRRSANQPQHF. The DNA of the CDR3 is TGTGCCAGCAGTGAAGCGCTTAGAAGGTCGGCTAATCAGCCCCAGCATTTT.

The V and J genes are TRBV28 and TRBJ1-2, with D tentatively TRBD1 (6 bases). Trimming took 6 bases from V and 1 from J, leaving 15 bases between them. Looked up from germline, CDR1 is MDHEN and CDR2 is SYDVKM. This CDR3 has 15 residues. CDR3: CASSRTAFNNYGYTF. CDR3 bases: TGTGCCAGCAGCCGGACAGCATTTAATAACTATGGCTACACCTTC.

This clonotype was seen repeatedly, ten times or more. The chain is built from TRBV7-6 and TRBJ1-1; 11 bases are a match to TRBD1. CDR3 size: 17 residues. V gave up 5 bases and J gave up 1 base; unmatched junction bases: 9. Germline lookup yields CDR1 SGHVS and CDR2 FNYEAQ. CDR3 protein: CASSLRDRGIRNTEAFF. In DNA, the CDR3 is TGTGCCAGCAGCCTCCGGGACAGGGGGATCAGGAACACTGAAGCTTTCTTT.

The rearrangement uses TRBV20-1 and TRBJ2-1; D may be TRBD2 (5 bases). The V end lost 5 bases, the J end lost 9 bases, and 23 bases lay between the germline ends. The CDR3 is made up of 15 amino acids. Germline V gene data show CDR1 as DFQATT and CDR2 as SNEGSKA (reference sequence). This chain's CDR3 is CSAPGDLAPSGEQFF. The CDR3 DNA reads TGCAGTGCTCCTGGCGACCTAGCACCTTCGGGTGAGCAGTTCTTC.

This clonotype was picked up a small number of times. This chain joins TRBV7-8 and TRBJ2-1; D call uncertain. Germline V gives CDR1 SGHVS, CDR2 FQNEAQ. This CDR3 is built from 13 residues. V was shortened by 1 base and J by 5 bases, with 6 bases between the two germline ends. In nucleotides, the CDR3 is TGTGCCAGCAGCTTAGAAGGGAACAATGAGCAGTTCTTC. Translation: CASSLEGNNEQFF.

V and J are TRBV7-3 and TRBJ2-7; 12 positions agree with TRBD2. The CDR3 is made up of 17 amino acids. CDR1 is SGHTA, CDR2 FQGTGA, per germline. After removal of 5 bases from V and 3 bases from J, the junction contained 11 bases not matched to a gene. The CDR3, as DNA: TGTGCCAGCAGCCCTCAGGTTCTAGCGGGGGGGAACTACGAGCAGTACTTC. It specifies CASSPQVLAGGNYEQYF.

This clonotype was detected many times. This chain links TRBV6-6 with TRBJ2-2; the D call may be TRBD1 or TRBD2 (5 bases each). With 2 bases removed from V and 1 base from J, the gap between germline ends came to 5 bases. From germline, CDR1 is MNHNY and CDR2 SVGAGI (reference sequence). The length of the CDR3 is 14 residues. The CDR3 protein is CASSYGGNTGELFF. The CDR3, as DNA: TGTGCCAGCAGTTACGGGGGGAACACCGGGGAGCTGTTTTTT.

The V gene is TRBV19, the J gene TRBJ2-1, with 8 nucleotides matching TRBD2. V dropped 3 bases and J dropped 4; count of bases not matched to a gene: 2. Germline CDR1 and CDR2: LNHDA and SQIVND (reference sequence). This CDR3 contains 14 residues. The CDR3 coding sequence is TGTGCCAGTAGTATTGGGACTAGTTACAATGAGCAGTTCTTC. Residues: CASSIGTSYNEQFF.

This clonotype was seen at least ten times. The chain links TRBV10-1 to TRBJ1-2; possible D gene TRBD1, 6 bases. Trimming took 0 bases from V and 1 from J, leaving 12 bases between them. The germline gives CDR1 WNHNN, CDR2 SYGVQD (reference sequence). The length of the CDR3 is 16 residues. Here the CDR3 reads CASSESIAGDNYGYTF. Here the CDR3 DNA reads TGCGCCAGCAGTGAGTCAATCGCAGGGGATAACTATGGCTACACCTTC.

The V call is TRBV20-1, the J call TRBJ1-6; 8 bases are a match to TRBD1. The CDR3 covers 17 residues. Trimming cost V 3 bases and J 0 bases; bases outside gene matches: 7. Looked up from germline, CDR1 is DFQATT and CDR2 is SNEGSKA (reference sequence). CDR3: CSASRDRPSSYNSPLHF. As DNA, the CDR3 is TGCAGTGCTAGCCGGGACAGGCCTAGCTCCTATAATTCACCCCTCCACTTT.

Many counts were recorded for this clonotype. V usage is TRBV7-9 and J usage is TRBJ2-7; 10 bases are a match to TRBD1. Germline loops: CDR1 SEHNR, CDR2 FQNEAQ (reference sequence). The CDR3 sequence is 14 residues long. The J segment lost 5 bases and the V segment lost 5 bases, leaving 6 bases of the junction unmatched. Here the CDR3 DNA reads TGTGCCAGCAGCCCCCGGGACAGGGGAGACGAGCAGTACTTC. Translation: CASSPRDRGDEQYF.

This clonotype was seen many times. The gene calls are TRBV19 and TRBJ1-1; tentative D call: TRBD1 (5 bases). This CDR3 contains 14 residues. Germline V gene lookup returns CDR1 LNHDA and CDR2 SQIVND (reference sequence). V lost 7 bases, J lost 0 bases, and 12 bases lay in between. The chain's CDR3 is CASTPGHLNTEAFF. As DNA, the CDR3 is TGTGCCAGTACCCCTGGACATCTGAACACTGAAGCTTTCTTT.

This clonotype was seen a handful of times. The chain couples TRBV28 to TRBJ2-3; tentatively, D is TRBD2 (5 bases). The CDR3 contains 14 residues. The germline V gene encodes CDR1 MDHEN and CDR2 SYDVKM. Deletions cut 6 bases from V and 4 bases from J, with 14 bases between. CDR3 sequence (DNA): TGTGCCAGCAGACCCGGGGTTTCGGCAGATACGCAGTATTTT. This codes for CASRPGVSADTQYF.

This clonotype was observed at least ten times. The chain links TRBV20-1 to TRBJ2-7; D gene ambiguous. The CDR3 is 14 residues long. The V and J ends lost 1 base and 9 bases respectively, with 19 bases between them. The germline CDR1 and CDR2 sequences are DFQATT and SNEGSKA (reference sequence). CDR3 residues: CSARARIREVGQYF. CDR3 bases: TGCAGTGCTAGAGCACGTATACGAGAGGTCGGGCAGTACTTC.

This clonotype was picked up many times. This chain connects TRBV20-1 to TRBJ2-7, with TRBD2 matching 7 bases. The trim removed 5 bases at V and 2 bases at J, leaving 6 bases unmatched. Germline V CDR1 and CDR2: DFQATT, SNEGSKA (reference sequence). This CDR3 is 13 amino acids long. The CDR3 here is CSAPWGGPYEQYF. Written as DNA, the CDR3 is TGCAGTGCTCCCTGGGGGGGTCCCTACGAGCAGTACTTC.

The V gene is TRBV29-1, the J gene TRBJ1-4; no firm D call. Trimming removed 0 bases at V and 15 bases at J, with 11 bases between. The CDR3 has 11 residues. Germline V gives CDR1 SQVTM, CDR2 ANQGSEA. In DNA form, the CDR3 reads TGCAGCGTTGAAGATGAGTGGGCTTTGTTTTTT. This translates into CSVEDEWALFF. Complete variable domain (other parts from reference TRBV29-1 and TRBJ1-4): SAVISQKPSRDICQRGTSLTIQCQVDSQVTMMFWYRQQPGQSLTLIATANQGSEATYESGFVIDKFPISRPNLTFSTLTVSNMSPEDSSIYLCSVEDEWALFFGSGTQLSVL.

This clonotype has more than one count but fewer than ten. This chain uses TRBV7-2 with TRBJ2-5; 9 bases are shared with TRBD2. The V and J ends lost 6 bases and 4 bases, in that order; junction bases with no gene match: 9. The CDR3 is made up of 15 amino acids. Germline assignment: CDR1 SGHTA and CDR2 FQGNSA. This chain's CDR3 is CASRRSGGTRETQYF. CDR3 DNA sequence: TGTGCCAGCAGACGTAGCGGGGGCACGAGAGAGACCCAGTACTTC.

In this sample, this clonotype turned up a few times. It is unclear where the CDR3 begins or ends on the DNA, so no DNA is shown, and the CDR3 is as TCRdb lists it. V and J are TRBV7-9 and TRBJ2-1; TRBD1 is taken as the D call from the table, unchecked against the DNA. Germline V lookup: CDR1 SEHNR, CDR2 FQNEAQ (reference sequence). The CDR3 is made up of 17 amino acids, end residues included. CDR3 protein: CASSFNSRGGVGFGAEF.

This clonotype was seen a few times. The chain has TRBV28 and TRBJ1-4; D not certain. The germline gives CDR1 MDHEN, CDR2 SYDVKM. The CDR3 sequence is 14 residues long. Trimming shortened V by 4 bases and J by 7 bases, and 13 bases separated the two germline ends. DNA for the CDR3: TGTGCCAGCAGTTCAACCGGGTATGGTGAAAAACTGTTTTTT. Residues: CASSSTGYGEKLFF.